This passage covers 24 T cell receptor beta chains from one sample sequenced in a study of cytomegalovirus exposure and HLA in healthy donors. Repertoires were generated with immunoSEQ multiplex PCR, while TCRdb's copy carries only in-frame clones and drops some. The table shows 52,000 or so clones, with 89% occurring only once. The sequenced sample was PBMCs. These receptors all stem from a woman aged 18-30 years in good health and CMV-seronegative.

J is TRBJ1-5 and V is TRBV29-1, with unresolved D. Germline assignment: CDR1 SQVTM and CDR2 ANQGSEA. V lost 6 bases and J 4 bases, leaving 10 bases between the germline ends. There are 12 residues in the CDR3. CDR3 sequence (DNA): TGCAGCGTCCTATCCGGGAATCAGCCCCAGCATTTT. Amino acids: CSVLSGNQPQHF.

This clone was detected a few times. The CDR3 is CASSKRQGDQPQHF. The CDR3 nucleotides are TGTGCCAGCAGCAAACGACAGGGGGATCAGCCCCAGCATTTT. V and J are TRBV5-6 and TRBJ1-5; TRBD1 agrees at 9 bases. There are 14 residues in the CDR3. CDR1 and CDR2 (germline): SGHDT, YYEEEE. Unmatched junction bases numbered 4, after V lost 4 bases and J lost 5 bases.

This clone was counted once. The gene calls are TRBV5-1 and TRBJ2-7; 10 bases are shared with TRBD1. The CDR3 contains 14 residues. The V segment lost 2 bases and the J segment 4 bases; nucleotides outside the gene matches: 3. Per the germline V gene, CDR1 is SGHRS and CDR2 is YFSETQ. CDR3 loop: CASSFGQGDYEQYF. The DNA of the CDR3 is TGCGCCAGCAGCTTCGGACAGGGGGATTACGAGCAGTACTTC.

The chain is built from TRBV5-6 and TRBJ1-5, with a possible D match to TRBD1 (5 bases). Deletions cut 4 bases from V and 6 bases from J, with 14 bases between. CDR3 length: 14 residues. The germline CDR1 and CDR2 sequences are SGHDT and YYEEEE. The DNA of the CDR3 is TGTGCCAGCAGCGGGGGAGGGTTGGGTCAGCCCCAGCATTTT. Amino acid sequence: CASSGGGLGQPQHF.

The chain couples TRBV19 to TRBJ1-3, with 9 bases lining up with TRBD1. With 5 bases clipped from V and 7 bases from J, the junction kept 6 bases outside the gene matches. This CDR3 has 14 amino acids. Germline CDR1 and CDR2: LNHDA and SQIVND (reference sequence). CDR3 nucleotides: TGTGCCAGTAGTCCAGGACAGGGGTTGAACACCATATATTTT. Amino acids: CASSPGQGLNTIYF.

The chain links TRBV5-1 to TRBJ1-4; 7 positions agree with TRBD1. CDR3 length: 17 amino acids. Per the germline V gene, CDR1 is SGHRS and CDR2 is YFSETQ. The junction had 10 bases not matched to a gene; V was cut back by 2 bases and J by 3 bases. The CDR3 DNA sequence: TGCGCCAGCAGCTTTAACCCAGGGGGTGAAGCTAATGAAAAACTGTTTTTT. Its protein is CASSFNPGGEANEKLFF.

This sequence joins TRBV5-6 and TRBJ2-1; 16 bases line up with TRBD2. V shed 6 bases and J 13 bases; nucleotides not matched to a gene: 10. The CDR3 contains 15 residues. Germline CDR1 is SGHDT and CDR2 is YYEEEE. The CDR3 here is CASMGLAGGPFSQFF. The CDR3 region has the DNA TGTGCCAGCATGGGACTAGCGGGAGGGCCATTCTCCCAGTTCTTC.

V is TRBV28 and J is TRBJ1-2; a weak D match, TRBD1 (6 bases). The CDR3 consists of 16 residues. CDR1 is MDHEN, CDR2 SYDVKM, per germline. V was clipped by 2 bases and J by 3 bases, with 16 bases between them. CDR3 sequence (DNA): TGTGCCAGCAGTTTAGGAGCCGGACAGAACTACTATGGCTACACCTTC. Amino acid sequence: CASSLGAGQNYYGYTF.

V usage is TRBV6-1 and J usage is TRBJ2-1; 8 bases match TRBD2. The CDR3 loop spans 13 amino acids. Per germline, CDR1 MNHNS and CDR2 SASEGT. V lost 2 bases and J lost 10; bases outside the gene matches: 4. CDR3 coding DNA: TGTGCCAGCAGTGAACTTTCTAGCGGGGAGCAGTTCTTC. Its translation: CASSELSSGEQFF.

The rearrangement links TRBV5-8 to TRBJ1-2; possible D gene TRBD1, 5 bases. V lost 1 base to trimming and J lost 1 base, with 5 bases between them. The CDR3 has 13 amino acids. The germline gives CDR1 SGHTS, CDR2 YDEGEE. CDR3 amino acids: CASSLRGNYGYTF. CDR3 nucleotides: TGTGCCAGCAGCTTGAGGGGTAACTATGGCTACACCTTC.

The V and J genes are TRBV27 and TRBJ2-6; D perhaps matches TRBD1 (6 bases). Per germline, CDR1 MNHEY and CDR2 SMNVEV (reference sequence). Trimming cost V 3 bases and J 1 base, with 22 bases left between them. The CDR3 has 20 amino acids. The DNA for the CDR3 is TGTGCCAGCAGTTTGTCGACCGGGACCTTAGGGGGTTCTGGGGCCAACGTCCTGACTTTC. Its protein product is CASSLSTGTLGGSGANVLTF.

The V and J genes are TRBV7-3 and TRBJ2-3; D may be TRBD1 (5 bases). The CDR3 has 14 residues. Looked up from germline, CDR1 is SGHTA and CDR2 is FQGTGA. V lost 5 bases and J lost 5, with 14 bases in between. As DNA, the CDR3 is TGTGCCAGCAGCCCCGGTGGGGCCTTAGATACGCAGTATTTT. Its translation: CASSPGGALDTQYF.

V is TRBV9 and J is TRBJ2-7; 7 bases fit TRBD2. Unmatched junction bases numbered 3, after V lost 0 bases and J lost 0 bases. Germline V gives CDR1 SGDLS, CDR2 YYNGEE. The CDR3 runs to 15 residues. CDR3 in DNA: TGTGCCAGCAGCGTAGGGGAGGGCGGCTCCTACGAGCAGTACTTC. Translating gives CASSVGEGGSYEQYF.

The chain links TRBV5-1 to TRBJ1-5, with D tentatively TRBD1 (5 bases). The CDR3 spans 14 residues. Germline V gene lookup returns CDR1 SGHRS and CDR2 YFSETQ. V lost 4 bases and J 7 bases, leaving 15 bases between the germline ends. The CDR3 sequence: CASSPEGAQQPQHF. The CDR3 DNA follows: TGCGCCAGCAGCCCGGAAGGGGCACAACAGCCCCAGCATTTT.

CDR3 loop: CASSQDRDTGELFF. The CDR3 DNA reads TGCGCCAGCAGCCAAGATCGGGACACCGGGGAGCTGTTTTTT. The chain joins TRBV4-3 to TRBJ2-2; D gene unclear. V lost 0 bases, J lost 3 bases, and 5 bases lay in between. Looked up from germline, CDR1 is LGHNA and CDR2 is YSLEER. CDR3 length: 14 amino acids.

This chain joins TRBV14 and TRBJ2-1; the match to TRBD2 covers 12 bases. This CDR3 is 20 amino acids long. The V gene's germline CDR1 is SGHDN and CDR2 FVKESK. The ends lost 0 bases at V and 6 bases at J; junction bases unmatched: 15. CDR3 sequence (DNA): TGTGCCAGCAGCCAAGATCGGCTAGCGGGAGGGCGGGGGGCGTCCAATGAGCAGTTCTTC. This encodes CASSQDRLAGGRGASNEQFF.

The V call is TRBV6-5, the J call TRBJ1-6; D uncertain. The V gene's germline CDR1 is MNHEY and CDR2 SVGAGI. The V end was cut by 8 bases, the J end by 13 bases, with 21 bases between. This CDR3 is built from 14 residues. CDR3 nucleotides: TGTGCCAGCGAGGCGCCGTCTGAGTTCTCCCCCCTCCACTTT. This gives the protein CASEAPSEFSPLHF.

The CDR3 region is CASIPGAGGLDTQYF. CDR3 nucleotide sequence: TGCGCCAGCATCCCAGGGGCAGGGGGTCTAGATACGCAGTATTTT. The rearrangement links TRBV10-2 to TRBJ2-3, with 7 bases matching TRBD1. CDR3 length equals 15 residues. Unmatched junction bases numbered 12, after V lost 7 bases and J lost 5 bases. CDR1 WSHSY and CDR2 SAAADI come from the germline V gene.

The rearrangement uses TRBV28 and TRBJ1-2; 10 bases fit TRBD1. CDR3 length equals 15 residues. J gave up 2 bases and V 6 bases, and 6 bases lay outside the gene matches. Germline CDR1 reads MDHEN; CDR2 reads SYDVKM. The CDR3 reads CASSWGQGWNYGYTF. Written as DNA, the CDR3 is TGTGCCAGCAGCTGGGGACAGGGGTGGAACTATGGCTACACCTTC.

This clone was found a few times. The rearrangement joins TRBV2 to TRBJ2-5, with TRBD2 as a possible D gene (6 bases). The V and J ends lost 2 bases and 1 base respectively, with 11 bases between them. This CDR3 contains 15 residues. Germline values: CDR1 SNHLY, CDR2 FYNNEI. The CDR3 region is CASSERRGSQETQYF. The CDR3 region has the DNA TGTGCCAGCAGTGAAAGGAGGGGTTCCCAAGAGACCCAGTACTTC.

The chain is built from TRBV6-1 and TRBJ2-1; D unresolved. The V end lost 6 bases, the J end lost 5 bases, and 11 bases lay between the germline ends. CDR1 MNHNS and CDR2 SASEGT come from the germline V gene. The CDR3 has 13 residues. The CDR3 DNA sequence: TGTGCCAGCAGCCCTCTCGCTAACAATGAGCAGTTCTTC. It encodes CASSPLANNEQFF.

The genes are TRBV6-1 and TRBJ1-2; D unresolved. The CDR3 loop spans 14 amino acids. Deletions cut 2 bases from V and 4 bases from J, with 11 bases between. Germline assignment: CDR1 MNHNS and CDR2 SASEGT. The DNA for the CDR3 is TGTGCCAGCAGTGAAATGCAGGTTTCCTATGGCTACACCTTC. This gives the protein CASSEMQVSYGYTF.

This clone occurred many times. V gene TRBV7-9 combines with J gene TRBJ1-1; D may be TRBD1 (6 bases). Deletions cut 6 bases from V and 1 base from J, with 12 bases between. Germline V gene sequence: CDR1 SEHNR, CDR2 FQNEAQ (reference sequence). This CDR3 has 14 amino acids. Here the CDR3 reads CASSEGQKNTEAFF. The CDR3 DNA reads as TGTGCCAGCAGTGAGGGACAAAAGAACACTGAAGCTTTCTTT. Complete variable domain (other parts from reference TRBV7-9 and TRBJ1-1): DTGVSQNPRHKITKRGQNVTFRCDPISEHNRLYWYRQTLGQGPEFLTYFQNEAQLEKSRLLSDRFSAERPKGSFSTLEIQRTEQGDSAMYLCASSEGQKNTEAFFGQGTRLTVV.

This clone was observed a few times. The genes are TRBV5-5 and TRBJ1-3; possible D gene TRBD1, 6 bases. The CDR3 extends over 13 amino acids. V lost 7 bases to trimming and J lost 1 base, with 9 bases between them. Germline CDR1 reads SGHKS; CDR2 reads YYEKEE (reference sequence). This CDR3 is CASADRSGNTIYF. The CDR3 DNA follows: TGTGCCAGCGCCGACAGGTCTGGAAACACCATATATTTT.